This T cell receptor (beta chain) appears in the sequencing data of a study of T cells in Graves' hyperthyroidism and ophthalmopathy. The junction had 3 bases not matched to a gene; V was cut back by 8 bases and J by 3 bases. This CDR3 comprises 13 residues. Germline CDR1 reads MNHNS; CDR2 reads SASEGT. This clonotype was counted a few times. The CDR3 regions of TCR beta were amplified from RNA transcripts. A set of HTBI primers served as the primers for a first-round RT-PCR of the TCR CDR3. Using its own MiXCR run on the multiplex PCR reads, TCRdb lists one record per CDR3 protein. This table has approximately 520,000 distinct CDR3 sequences, around 22% appearing once.

The sample taken for sequencing was blood. The chain combines TRBV6-1 with TRBJ2-7; TRBD2 matches at 11 bases. The source of this sequence is a woman between 25 and 40 years old with Graves' ophthalmopathy. CDR3 amino acids: CASEGLAGYEQYF. The CDR3 nucleotides read TGTGCCAGCGAAGGACTAGCGGGCTACGAGCAGTACTTC.